The rows below give T cell receptor beta chains drawn from one sample of a study of T cells in Graves' hyperthyroidism and ophthalmopathy. One entry per CDR3 protein results from TCRdb running MiXCR on the multiplex PCR reads. The sample contains about 290,000 distinct CDR3 sequences, less than 15% of which appear only once. Sequenced: blood. The receptors here all came from a woman under 40 with Graves' hyperthyroidism that later progressed to Graves' ophthalmopathy. The CDR3 runs from the conserved cysteine through the conserved F or W. The D gene is left open where the match is weak. Clone sizes are given selectively: once, few, many, or a class where the clone is expanded.

- TRBJ2-5 TRBV4-1 - CASSQGGQGQETQYF TGCGCCAGCAGCCAAGGTGGGCAGGGCCAAGAGACCCAGTACTTC
TRBD1 TRBJ2-7 TRBV2 many CASDRDGHEQYF TGTGCCAGTGACAGGGATGGCCACGAGCAGTACTTC
- TRBJ2-3 TRBV10-3 - CAISESVDSTDTQYF TGTGCCATCAGTGAGTCTGTAGATAGCACAGATACGCAGTATTTT
TRBD2 TRBJ2-1 TRBV27 - CASSNSGSEQFF TGTGCCAGCAGCAATAGCGGGAGTGAGCAGTTCTTC
TRBD1 TRBJ2-7 TRBV7-9 many CASSPRRTGSSYEQYF TGTGCCAGCAGCCCGCGTCGGACAGGCAGCTCCTACGAGCAGTACTTC
- TRBJ2-3 TRBV6-6 many CASSYHSGPGTDTQYF TGTGCCAGCAGTTACCATTCCGGGCCTGGCACAGATACGCAGTATTTT
TRBD2 TRBJ2-5 TRBV3-1 many CASSLLGLEEEETQYF TGTGCCAGCAGCCTCCTAGGACTAGAAGAGGAAGAGACCCAGTACTTC
TRBD2 TRBJ2-7 TRBV5-8 - CASSLYGREQYF TGTGCCAGCAGCTTGTACGGGAGGGAGCAGTACTTC
- TRBJ1-3 TRBV6-1 once CASSELFRTSSGNTIYF TGTGCCAGCAGTGAACTCTTTCGGACAAGCTCTGGAAACACCATATATTTT
TRBD2 TRBJ2-7 TRBV6-2/TRBV6-3 many CASSYSGTSGSKYEQYF TGTGCCAGCAGTTACTCGGGGACTAGCGGGAGCAAATACGAGCAGTACTTC
- TRBJ1-2 TRBV6-2/TRBV6-3 - CASSRQDLTYGYTF TGTGCCAGCAGTAGACAGGACCTCACCTATGGCTACACCTTC
TRBD1 TRBJ2-3 TRBV7-2 once CASSQPRQGDQDTQYF TGTGCCAGCAGCCAACCCCGACAGGGCGATCAAGATACGCAGTATTTT
TRBD1 TRBJ1-5 TRBV7-8 many CATSPDRGQGQPQHF TGTGCCACCAGCCCGGACAGGGGGCAGGGTCAGCCCCAGCATTTT
TRBD2 TRBJ2-7 TRBV28 many CASRGSGASYEQYF TGTGCCAGCAGGGGGAGCGGGGCCTCCTACGAGCAGTACTTC
- TRBJ1-5 TRBV6-1 few CASSERGVSNQPQHF TGTGCCAGCAGTGAAAGGGGGGTTAGCAATCAGCCCCAGCATTTT
- TRBJ2-7 TRBV7-9 - CASDPGGFHYEQYF TGTGCCAGCGACCCTGGGGGGTTCCACTACGAGCAGTACTTC
TRBD2 TRBJ2-5 TRBV5-6 few CASSSTTGLAGETQYF TGTGCCAGCAGCTCCACTACGGGGCTAGCGGGGGAGACCCAGTACTTC
TRBD2 TRBJ2-3 TRBV6-1 - CASTARTSGDSDTQYF TGTGCCAGCACCGCAAGGACTAGCGGGGACTCAGATACGCAGTATTTT
- TRBJ2-7 TRBV4-1 many CASSRYRDTDEQYF TGCGCCAGCAGCCGGTACCGGGACACCGACGAGCAGTACTTC
- TRBJ1-2 TRBV19 - CASDPGPGSYGYTF TGTGCCAGCGATCCAGGGCCCGGGAGCTATGGCTACACCTTC
- TRBJ2-1 TRBV6-1 many CASRRGQNNEQFF TGTGCCAGCAGACGCGGACAGAACAATGAGCAGTTCTTC
TRBD1 TRBJ1-2 TRBV28 - CASSGTGTGGRYGYTF TGTGCCAGCAGTGGGACCGGGACAGGGGGGAGGTATGGCTACACCTTC
TRBD2 TRBJ2-3 TRBV9 few CASSTGRGGNTDTQYF TGTGCCAGCAGCACCGGCCGGGGGGGGAACACAGATACGCAGTATTTT
- TRBJ2-1 TRBV7-8 few CASSSPALNNEQFF TGTGCCAGCAGCTCGCCCGCCTTGAACAATGAGCAGTTCTTC
TRBD2 TRBJ2-7 TRBV20-1 many CSVGSGTHYEQYF TGCAGTGTAGGTAGCGGGACCCATTACGAGCAGTACTTC
- TRBJ1-4 TRBV20-1 many CSAANEKLFF TGCAGTGCAGCAAATGAAAAACTGTTTTTT
TRBD1 TRBJ2-7 TRBV28 many CASRGTGVFSYEQYF TGTGCCAGCAGGGGGACAGGGGTCTTCTCCTACGAGCAGTACTTC
- TRBJ2-2 TRBV7-7 few CASSFSANTGELFF TGTGCTAGCAGCTTTTCCGCGAACACCGGGGAGCTGTTTTTT
TRBD2 TRBJ2-3 TRBV7-2 - CASSKGLAGGTDTQYF TGTGCCAGCAGCAAAGGACTAGCGGGGGGCACAGATACGCAGTATTTT
TRBD2 TRBJ2-1 TRBV27 few CASRPLGTSGNNEQFF TGTGCCAGCAGACCCCTCGGGACTAGCGGTAACAATGAGCAGTTCTTC
- TRBJ1-2 TRBV5-4 many CASSFTEIYYGYTF TGTGCCAGCAGCTTCACTGAGATATACTATGGCTACACCTTC
- TRBJ1-1 TRBV28 many CASSLSLGTEAFF TGTGCCAGCAGTTTGAGCCTGGGAACTGAAGCTTTCTTT
TRBD1 TRBJ2-2 TRBV5-1 - CASSGTGPPGELFF TGCGCCAGCTCGGGGACAGGACCACCCGGGGAGCTGTTTTTT
- TRBJ2-3 TRBV12-3/TRBV12-4 many CASSLRLLAGSDTQYF TGTGCCAGCAGTTTAAGGCTCCTAGCAGGCTCAGATACGCAGTATTTT
TRBD2 TRBJ2-7 TRBV6-2/TRBV6-3 many CASSRTSGKIGYEQYF TGTGCCAGCAGTCGCACTAGCGGGAAGATAGGCTACGAGCAGTACTTC
- TRBJ2-1 TRBV5-1 few CASSPDHSNNEQFF TGCGCCAGCAGCCCGGACCACTCCAACAATGAGCAGTTCTTC
- TRBJ2-7 TRBV24-1 many CATSEGLGGAHEQYF TGTGCCACCAGTGAGGGTCTCGGGGGAGCCCACGAGCAGTACTTC
- TRBJ2-5 TRBV20-1 many CSARGAAGETQYF TGCAGTGCTAGAGGGGCAGCCGGAGAGACCCAGTACTTC
- TRBJ2-7 TRBV5-1 many CASSTTVSYEQYF TGCGCCAGCAGCACGACAGTTTCCTACGAGCAGTACTTC
TRBD2 TRBJ2-3 TRBV9 - CASSKRGNSGANTDTQYF TGTGCCAGCAGCAAAAGGGGTAATAGCGGGGCAAACACAGATACGCAGTATTTT
TRBD2 TRBJ2-3 TRBV7-3 - CASSLGDYTDTQYF TGTGCCAGCAGCTTAGGGGACTACACAGATACGCAGTATTTT
TRBD2 TRBJ2-3 TRBV28 - CASSELAGALSTDTQYF TGTGCCAGCAGCGAGCTAGCGGGAGCCCTGAGCACAGATACGCAGTATTTT